The text below deals with one T cell receptor beta chain. Its antigen is unknown. HIV-positive participants were all treated in the United States. Investigators performed immunoSEQ version v3.0 at survey level. Assay: immunoSEQ multiplex PCR; the TCRdb copy retains only in-frame clones and omits some. Here the sample spans 20,000 to 25,000 clones, 65% to 80% being singletons. This sample is drawn from a study of long-term antiretroviral therapy in people with HIV. Whole-study findings and limits: Narrower CDR3 length ranges marked HIV repertoires relative to controls.

Per the germline V gene, CDR1 is LNHDA and CDR2 is SQIVND (reference sequence). The CDR3 is 13 residues long. With 7 bases clipped from V and 5 bases from J, the junction kept 3 bases outside the gene matches. The sequenced sample was unsorted PBMCs, obtained 0.5 years after starting antiretroviral therapy. This receptor was taken from a woman in her thirties or forties with HIV. The gene calls are TRBV19 and TRBJ1-1; 11 positions match TRBD1. This CDR3 is CASTDRGRTEAFF. In DNA, the CDR3 is TGTGCCAGTACGGACAGGGGGCGGACTGAAGCTTTCTTT.